This T cell receptor (beta chain) derives from a study of OX40 agonist ivuxolimab in advanced cancers. Germline lookup yields CDR1 SGHRS and CDR2 YFSETQ. The CDR3 covers 16 residues. With V trimmed by 2 bases and J by 0 bases, 1 base remained unmatched. Regarding this clone: Other DNA sequences from this sample encode an identical CDR3 as well.

Using immunoSEQ multiplex PCR, the repertoire was profiled, and TCRdb retains in-frame clones only, with some absent. Among under 100,000 clones listed, about nine tenths were seen once. Specimen: CD4+ or CD8+ T cells sorted from blood, collected in a trial of the OX40 agonist ivuxolimab. The sequence came from an adult with an advanced solid tumor such as melanoma, head and neck, liver or kidney cancer. The chain employs TRBV5-1 and TRBJ2-2, with 10 bases aligning to TRBD2. The CDR3 DNA reads as TGCGCCAGCAGCTTTAGCGGGAGGACGAACACCGGGGAGCTGTTTTTT. Translated, it gives CASSFSGRTNTGELFF.